This T cell receptor (beta chain) is from a study of blood T cell repertoires in COVID-19. Overall study context: Samples of COVID-19 (acute and convalescent) were obtained from the United States, Italy and Spain.

Per the germline V gene, CDR1 is KGHSH and CDR2 is LQKENI. J gave up 4 bases and V 3 bases, and 7 bases lay outside the gene matches. CDR3 size: 15 residues. Some clones are missing from TCRdb's copy, which holds only in-frame ones; the method was immunoSEQ multiplex PCR. The sample holds about 64,000 clones, more than 70% seen once. Material for sequencing was peripheral blood. The origin of this receptor is an older man with acute or convalescent COVID-19. This chain uses TRBV18 with TRBJ2-7; 9 nucleotides match TRBD1. The CDR3 coding sequence is TGTGCCAGCTCACCCCTGGACAGGGGCCTATACGAGCAGTACTTC. It specifies CASSPLDRGLYEQYF.